Reported below is one TCR beta chain. The data were taken from a study of blood T cell repertoires in COVID-19. The germline V gene encodes CDR1 SGDLS and CDR2 YYNGEE. The germline V and J ends were trimmed by 0 bases and 4 bases, with 10 bases remaining between them. This CDR3 is 14 amino acids long. The method was immunoSEQ multiplex PCR; TCRdb's version includes in-frame clones alone and lacks a portion of them. The sample has about 210,000 clones, around 84% seen once. The sequencing sample was made of PBMCs or T cells enriched from blood (not recorded which). The chain recombines TRBV9 with TRBJ1-2; no reliable D call. This TCR came from a woman between 25 and 40 years old who had been exposed to COVID-19. The DNA of the CDR3 is TGTGCCAGCAGCGTAGGGAGCCTTCGCTATGGCTACACCTTC. This codes for CASSVGSLRYGYTF. Filled out from reference TRBV9 and TRBJ1-2, the complete variable domain reads DSGVTQTPKHLITATGQRVTLRCSPRSGDLSVYWYQQSLDQGLQFLIQYYNGEERAKGNILERFSAQQFPDLHSELNLSSLELGDSALYFCASSVGSLRYGYTFGSGTRLTVV.